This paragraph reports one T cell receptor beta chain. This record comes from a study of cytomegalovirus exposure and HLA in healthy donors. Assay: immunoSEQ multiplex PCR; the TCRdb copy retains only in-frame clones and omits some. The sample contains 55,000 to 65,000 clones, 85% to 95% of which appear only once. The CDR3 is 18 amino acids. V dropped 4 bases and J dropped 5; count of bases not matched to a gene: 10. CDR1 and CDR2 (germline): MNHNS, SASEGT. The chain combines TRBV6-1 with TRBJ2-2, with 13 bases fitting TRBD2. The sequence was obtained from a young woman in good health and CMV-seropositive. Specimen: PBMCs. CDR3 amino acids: CASSGSPGLAGRTGELFF. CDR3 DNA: TGTGCCAGCAGTGGGTCGCCGGGACTAGCGGGAAGAACCGGGGAGCTGTTTTTT.